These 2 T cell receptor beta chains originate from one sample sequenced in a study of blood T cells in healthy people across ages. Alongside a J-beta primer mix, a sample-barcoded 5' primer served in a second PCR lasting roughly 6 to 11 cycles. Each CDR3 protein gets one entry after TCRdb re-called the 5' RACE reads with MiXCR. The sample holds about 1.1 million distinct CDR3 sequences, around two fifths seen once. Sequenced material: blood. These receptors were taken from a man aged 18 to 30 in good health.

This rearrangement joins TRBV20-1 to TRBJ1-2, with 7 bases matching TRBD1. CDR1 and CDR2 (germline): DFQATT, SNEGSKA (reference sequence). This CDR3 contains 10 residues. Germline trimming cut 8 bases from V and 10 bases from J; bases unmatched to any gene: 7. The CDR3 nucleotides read TGCAGTAGACCGGGACAGAACTACACCTTC. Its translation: CSRPGQNYTF.

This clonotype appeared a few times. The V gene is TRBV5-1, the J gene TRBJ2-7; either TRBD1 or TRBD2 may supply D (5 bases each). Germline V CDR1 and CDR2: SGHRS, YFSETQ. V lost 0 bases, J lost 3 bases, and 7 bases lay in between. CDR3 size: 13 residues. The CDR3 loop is CASSLVGGYEQYF. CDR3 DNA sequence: TGCGCCAGCAGCTTGGTTGGGGGCTACGAGCAGTACTTC.